What follows is one TCR beta chain and its context. The antigen is undetermined. This record belongs to a study of CD8+CD57+ T cells in acquired aplastic anemia. Study summary: The sorted CD4+ and CD8+ cells yielded an average about 3.3 ug of DNA. The study obtained about 9.9 million reads on average for CD4+ cells from healthy donors. Study-wide points: Overlapping CD8+ CDR3 repertoires of patients and controls contained about 27 shared sequences.

CDR3 size: 15 residues. Germline V CDR1 and CDR2: DFQATT, SNEGSKA (reference sequence). V lost 5 bases, J lost 5 bases, and 22 bases lay in between. Genomic DNA constituted the template upon which TCR beta VDJ and CDR3 profiling was performed. TCRdb recomputed calls from the reads with MiXCR, one row per CDR3 protein. The sample carries 200,000 to 250,000 distinct CDR3 sequences, around 63% recorded once. The receptor comes from a human donor in good health. The sequenced sample was sorted CD4+, CD8+, or CD8+CD57+ T cells (not recorded which) from PBMCs. J is TRBJ2-7 and V is TRBV20-1, with D perhaps matching TRBD2 (5 bases). In DNA, the CDR3 is TGCAGTGCTGCAAGCAGCTCCGGACTGTACCACGAGCAGTACTTC. It is translated as CSAASSSGLYHEQYF.